Described below is a single TCR beta chain sequence and its context. The data were obtained in a study of cytomegalovirus exposure and HLA in healthy donors. Repertoires were generated with immunoSEQ multiplex PCR, while TCRdb's copy carries only in-frame clones and drops some. Seen here are 90,000 to 100,000 clones, around 88% observed once, and the top ten hold 3.5% to 5%. Trimming removed 5 bases from V and 1 base from J, with 13 bases in between. The CDR3 has 15 residues. In germline, CDR1 is SGHTA, CDR2 FQGNSA. The chain joins TRBV7-2 to TRBJ2-3, with D perhaps matching TRBD2 (5 bases). Sequenced: PBMCs. The TCR originated in a woman younger than 45 in good health and CMV-seronegative. The CDR3 here is CASSPALARTDTQYF. CDR3 coding DNA: TGTGCCAGCAGCCCGGCGCTAGCCCGCACAGATACGCAGTATTTT.